Shown below are 19 T cell receptor beta chains from a single sample sequenced in a study of T cell responses to AZD1222 COVID-19 vaccine. Generated by immunoSEQ multiplex PCR, the TCRdb table keeps only in-frame clones and is missing some. The table shows about 140,000 clones, with under 95% occurring only once. This sample comprised peripheral blood, obtained on day 0 of AZD1222 vaccination. The receptors stem from an adult in good health.

The chain combines TRBV7-9 with TRBJ1-5; 8 nucleotides align to TRBD1. CDR3 length equals 16 residues. The V and J ends lost 1 base and 5 bases, in that order; junction bases with no gene match: 7. The germline V gene encodes CDR1 SEHNR and CDR2 FQNEAQ (reference sequence). CDR3 nucleotide sequence: TGTGCCAGCAGCTTAGGTTCAGGGGGCTTGGATCAGCCCCAGCATTTT. Translated, it gives CASSLGSGGLDQPQHF.

The chain recombines TRBV11-1 with TRBJ2-2; D possibly corresponds to TRBD2 (6 bases). V was pared by 5 bases and J by 2 bases, with 12 bases between. Germline CDR1 reads SGHAT; CDR2 reads FQDESV (reference sequence). CDR3 length: 15 residues. The CDR3 nucleotides are TGTGCCAGCAGCCTCCCCGGGACTAACACCGGGGAGCTGTTTTTT. The encoded protein is CASSLPGTNTGELFF.

This clone was picked up one time. The chain recombines TRBV29-1 with TRBJ2-4, with D perhaps TRBD2 (7 bases). Deletions cut 4 bases from V and 0 bases from J, with 10 bases between. The CDR3 consists of 14 residues. From germline, CDR1 is SQVTM and CDR2 ANQGSEA. In DNA form, the CDR3 reads TGCAGCGTTGTTAGGGGGGGAGCCAAAAACATTCAGTACTTC. Translated, it gives CSVVRGGAKNIQYF.

The chain links TRBV9 to TRBJ2-7; D not resolved. Germline CDR1 reads SGDLS; CDR2 reads YYNGEE. This CDR3 has 15 amino acids. The V end was cut by 0 bases, the J end by 5 bases, with 15 bases between. As DNA, the CDR3 is TGTGCCAGCAGCGTAGCCCCGGACCGAATGAACGAGCAGTACTTC. Amino acids: CASSVAPDRMNEQYF. The variable domain in full, with the rest retrieved from reference TRBV9 and TRBJ2-7, is DSGVTQTPKHLITATGQRVTLRCSPRSGDLSVYWYQQSLDQGLQFLIQYYNGEERAKGNILERFSAQQFPDLHSELNLSSLELGDSALYFCASSVAPDRMNEQYFGPGTRLTVT.

The V gene is TRBV7-2, the J gene TRBJ2-2, with 11 positions matching TRBD2. The CDR3 runs to 18 residues. The V segment lost 4 bases and the J segment 3 bases; nucleotides outside the gene matches: 10. Germline V gene sequence: CDR1 SGHTA, CDR2 FQGNSA. CDR3 region: CASSSAPSGGPDTGELFF. CDR3 bases: TGTGCCAGCAGCTCTGCCCCTAGCGGGGGGCCAGACACCGGGGAGCTGTTTTTT.

Details on this clone: Other nucleotide sequences from this sample produce the same CDR3. The rearrangement joins TRBV6-6 to TRBJ1-2; D is undetermined. This CDR3 has 11 amino acids. The germline V gene has CDR1 MNHNY and CDR2 SVGAGI (reference sequence). V was pared by 2 bases and J by 6 bases, with 4 bases between. CDR3 sequence (DNA): TGTGCCAGCAGTTACCAAGATGGCTACACCTTC. Residues: CASSYQDGYTF.

The rearrangement uses TRBV30 and TRBJ1-6; unclear D gene. The ends were cut back, 2 bases at V and 10 bases at J, with 12 bases in the middle. There are 13 residues in the CDR3. Germline assignment: CDR1 GTSNPN and CDR2 SVGIG (reference sequence). The CDR3 coding sequence is TGTGCCTGGAGTCTTCTGGGGTTCTCACCCCTCCACTTT. Translation: CAWSLLGFSPLHF.

V is TRBV2 and J is TRBJ1-6, with 9 bases that match TRBD1. V shed 4 bases, J shed 7 bases, and the junction held 2 bases outside the gene matches. CDR1 and CDR2 from the germline V gene are SNHLY and FYNNEI. CDR3 length: 14 residues. For the CDR3, the DNA is TGTGCCAGCAGTGCCGGACAGGGGAATTCACCCCTCCACTTT. This gives the protein CASSAGQGNSPLHF.

This chain links TRBV11-2 with TRBJ2-3; 8 bases map to TRBD2. The germline gives CDR1 SGHAT, CDR2 FQNNGV. The CDR3 has 15 residues. Trimming removed 5 bases from V and 4 bases from J; junction bases left unmatched: 8. The CDR3 sequence: CASSGPGTSSDTQYF. The CDR3 DNA sequence: TGTGCCAGCAGCGGGCCGGGGACTAGTTCAGATACGCAGTATTTT.

The V call is TRBV28, the J call TRBJ1-1, with D possibly matching TRBD1 (5 bases). The CDR3 covers 15 residues. The germline V gene encodes CDR1 MDHEN and CDR2 SYDVKM. The germline V and J ends were trimmed by 3 bases and 1 base, with 12 bases remaining between them. The CDR3 spells CASSFSGEANTEAFF. The CDR3 nucleotides read TGTGCCAGCAGTTTCTCGGGGGAGGCGAACACTGAAGCTTTCTTT. Based on the CDR3 plus reference TRBV28 and TRBJ1-1, the full variable domain is DVKVTQSSRYLVKRTGEKVFLECVQDMDHENMFWYRQDPGLGLRLIYFSYDVKMKEKGDIPEGYSVSREKKERFSLILESASTNQTSMYLCASSFSGEANTEAFFGQGTRLTVV.

This clone appeared once. CDR3 coding DNA: TGTGCCAGCAGTTACTCTGCCGGCGGCCGGGGCTACACCTTC. Translation: CASSYSAGGRGYTF. The rearrangement links TRBV6-5 to TRBJ1-2; no reliable D call. V shed 0 bases and J shed 8 bases, with 13 bases lying between them. This CDR3 comprises 14 residues. Germline values: CDR1 MNHEY, CDR2 SVGAGI.

V and J are TRBV29-1 and TRBJ1-5; the D is unclear. Trimming took 5 bases from V and 0 from J, leaving 11 bases between them. CDR1 SQVTM and CDR2 ANQGSEA come from the germline V gene. This CDR3 comprises 14 residues. In DNA form, the CDR3 reads TGCAGCGTTTCCCGTACAGATAGCAATCAGCCCCAGCATTTT. Amino acid sequence: CSVSRTDSNQPQHF.

The chain joins TRBV18 to TRBJ1-4; D is uncertain. Germline CDR1 reads KGHSH; CDR2 reads LQKENI. The CDR3 length is 14 residues. V lost 3 bases, J lost 6 bases, and 11 bases lay in between. DNA for the CDR3: TGTGCCAGCTCACCCACCTCCCAGGATGAAAAACTGTTTTTT. As protein: CASSPTSQDEKLFF.

The genes are TRBV27 and TRBJ1-2; D is unresolved. This CDR3 comprises 13 residues. The V end lost 6 bases, the J end lost 8 bases, and 16 bases lay between the germline ends. Germline V gives CDR1 MNHEY, CDR2 SMNVEV (reference sequence). The chain's CDR3 is CASSLTSLEGYTF. The CDR3 DNA reads TGTGCCAGCAGCTTAACTTCACTCGAGGGCTACACCTTC.

The chain joins TRBV2 to TRBJ2-7; no definite D call. The CDR3 consists of 11 residues. The V and J ends lost 11 bases and 3 bases respectively, with 11 bases between them. Germline V gene sequence: CDR1 SNHLY, CDR2 FYNNEI. CDR3 nucleotides: TGTGCCTGTAGTCGGAACTACGAGCAGTACTTC. It specifies CACSRNYEQYF. Full variable domain (outside the CDR3, taken from reference TRBV2 and TRBJ2-7): EPEVTQTPSHQVTQMGQEVILRCVPISNHLYFYWYRQILGQKVEFLVSFYNNEISEKSEIFDDQFSVERPDGSNFTLKIRSTKLEDSAMYFCACSRNYEQYFGPGTRLTVT.

This clone was counted a single time. The CDR3 sequence: CASSYPGSPTQYF. Here the CDR3 DNA reads TGTGCCAGCAGTTACCCAGGGTCACCTACGCAGTATTTT. J is TRBJ2-3 and V is TRBV6-6; TRBD1 might be the D (5 bases). Germline lookup yields CDR1 MNHNY and CDR2 SVGAGI (reference sequence). The CDR3 spans 13 residues. V was shortened by 2 bases and J by 8 bases, with 11 bases between the two germline ends.

The chain carries TRBV18 and TRBJ1-1; 7 positions match TRBD1. V gave up 1 base and J gave up 1 base; unmatched junction bases: 3. Looked up from germline, CDR1 is KGHSH and CDR2 is LQKENI. CDR3 length: 15 residues. CDR3 sequence: CASSPRTGSNTEAFF. For the CDR3, the DNA is TGTGCCAGCTCACCACGGACAGGATCGAACACTGAAGCTTTCTTT.

The count of this clone is one. The chain joins TRBV6-5 to TRBJ2-7; unclear D gene. The CDR3 sequence is 14 residues long. From germline, CDR1 is MNHEY and CDR2 SVGAGI. V lost 7 bases and J 3 bases, leaving 16 bases between the germline ends. As DNA, the CDR3 is TGTGCCAGCACTCTGGACGCGGTTCGCTACGAGCAGTACTTC. Residues: CASTLDAVRYEQYF.

V gene TRBV19 combines with J gene TRBJ1-1, with TRBD1 matching 8 bases. Per germline, CDR1 LNHDA and CDR2 SQIVND (reference sequence). CDR3 length: 17 amino acids. V lost 4 bases and J lost 0; bases outside the gene matches: 10. CDR3 sequence (DNA): TGTGCCAGTAGTAGCGGACAGGGCAGACCAATGAACACTGAAGCTTTCTTT. Translating gives CASSSGQGRPMNTEAFF.